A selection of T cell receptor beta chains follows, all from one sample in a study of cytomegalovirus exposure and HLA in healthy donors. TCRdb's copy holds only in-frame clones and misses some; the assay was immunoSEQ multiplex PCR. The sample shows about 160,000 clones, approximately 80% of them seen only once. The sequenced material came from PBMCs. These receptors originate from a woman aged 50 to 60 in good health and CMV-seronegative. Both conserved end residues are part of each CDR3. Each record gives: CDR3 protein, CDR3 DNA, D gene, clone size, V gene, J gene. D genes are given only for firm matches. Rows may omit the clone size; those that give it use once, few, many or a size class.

CASSLSPTSFEQYF	TGTGCCAGCAGCTTAAGCCCCACTAGTTTCGAGCAGTACTTC	NA	NA	TRBV7-6	TRBJ2-7
CASTQIDTQYF	TGTGCCAGCACCCAGATAGATACGCAGTATTTT	NA	NA	TRBV7-2	TRBJ2-3
CASSLFMGASTGELFF	TGTGCCAGCAGCTTATTTATGGGGGCAAGCACCGGGGAGCTGTTTTTT	NA	NA	TRBV7-9	TRBJ2-2
CASSQSGELFF	TGCGCCAGCAGCCAATCTGGGGAGCTGTTTTTT	NA	NA	TRBV4-3	TRBJ2-2
CASSLVPQSTTYEQYF	TGCGCCAGCAGCTTAGTCCCCCAGTCTACTACCTACGAGCAGTACTTC	NA	NA	TRBV5-1	TRBJ2-7
CASSFGQGRYEQYF	TGTGCCAGCAGCTTCGGACAGGGGAGGTACGAGCAGTACTTC	TRBD1	NA	TRBV5-5	TRBJ2-7
CASSLARNTEAFF	TGTGCCAGCAGCTTGGCCAGGAACACTGAAGCTTTCTTT	NA	NA	TRBV5-8	TRBJ1-1
CASSAPPGTSGGTDTQYF	TGTGCCAGCAGCGCCCCCCCGGGAACTAGCGGGGGAACAGATACGCAGTATTTT	TRBD2	NA	TRBV9	TRBJ2-3
CASSLYWTLNTGELFF	TGCGCCAGCAGCTTGTACTGGACACTAAACACCGGGGAGCTGTTTTTT	NA	NA	TRBV5-1	TRBJ2-2
CASTREGSNQPQHF	TGTGCCAGCACCCGGGAAGGGAGCAATCAGCCCCAGCATTTT	NA	NA	TRBV11-2	TRBJ1-5
CASSQDSGSGATYNEQFF	TGCGCCAGCAGCCAAGATTCTGGTAGCGGGGCTACTTACAATGAGCAGTTCTTC	TRBD2	NA	TRBV4-1	TRBJ2-1
CATRDRSSFDTQYF	TGTGCCACCCGGGACAGAAGCTCATTCGATACGCAGTATTTT	TRBD1	NA	TRBV19	TRBJ2-3
CASSLGGGAGGNTIYF	TGTGCCAGCAGCTTGGGGGGAGGGGCCGGTGGAAACACCATATATTTT	NA	NA	TRBV5-4	TRBJ1-3
CASSLGTDYSNQPQHF	TGTGCCAGCAGCTTGGGAACAGACTATAGCAATCAGCCCCAGCATTTT	NA	NA	TRBV5-8	TRBJ1-5
CASSEGADTQYF	TGTGCCAGCAGCGAGGGGGCCGATACGCAGTATTTT	TRBD1	NA	TRBV6-6	TRBJ2-3
CASSFNSEAYEQYF	TGTGCCAGCAGTTTCAACAGTGAAGCCTACGAGCAGTACTTC	NA	NA	TRBV28	TRBJ2-7
CASSLLGGNTEAFF	TGTGCCAGCAGCTTATTGGGGGGAAACACTGAAGCTTTCTTT	NA	few	TRBV7-3	TRBJ1-1
CASSAQTGVFYEQYF	TGTGCCAGCAGCGCCCAGACAGGGGTGTTCTACGAGCAGTACTTC	TRBD1	NA	TRBV9	TRBJ2-7
CASSLGRGHNEQFF	TGTGCCAGCAGTTTGGGGCGGGGGCACAATGAGCAGTTCTTC	NA	NA	TRBV28	TRBJ2-1
CATTDLAKNIQYF	TGTGCCACCACAGATCTAGCCAAAAACATTCAGTACTTC	NA	NA	TRBV6-5	TRBJ2-4
CASSPQWGGTEAFF	TGTGCCAGCAGCCCTCAATGGGGCGGCACTGAAGCTTTCTTT	NA	NA	TRBV11-2	TRBJ1-1
CASSDSSEAPDTQYF	TGTGCCAGCAGTGACAGTTCGGAGGCCCCAGATACGCAGTATTTT	NA	NA	TRBV6-4	TRBJ2-3
CASSLGLAGGNEQFF	TGTGCCAGCAGCTTGGGACTAGCGGGGGGGAATGAGCAGTTCTTC	TRBD2	NA	TRBV7-9	TRBJ2-1
CSVEGTGYEQYF	TGCAGCGTTGAAGGGACAGGATACGAGCAGTACTTC	TRBD1	NA	TRBV29-1	TRBJ2-7
CASSQDPPPLDGYTF	TGCGCCAGCAGCCAAGACCCGCCGCCACTTGATGGCTACACCTTC	NA	NA	TRBV4-3	TRBJ1-2
CSVKNLEGLSPYEQYF	TGCAGCGTCAAAAACCTCGAGGGACTTAGCCCCTACGAGCAGTACTTC	NA	NA	TRBV29-1	TRBJ2-7
CASSIGQGHDTGELFF	TGTGCCAGTAGTATAGGGCAGGGGCATGACACCGGGGAGCTGTTTTTT	NA	NA	TRBV19	TRBJ2-2
CASSSTDRFYNTGELFF	TGTGCCAGCAGCTCCACAGACAGGTTCTATAACACCGGGGAGCTGTTTTTT	NA	NA	TRBV7-8	TRBJ2-2
CASSLPHSLGQFF	TGTGCCAGCAGCTTGCCGCACAGCTTAGGGCAGTTCTTC	NA	NA	TRBV5-6	TRBJ2-1
CASFRQGYNYGYTF	TGTGCCAGCTTTAGACAGGGATATAACTATGGCTACACCTTC	TRBD1	once	TRBV6-5	TRBJ1-2
CASSPGLINEQFF	TGTGCCAGCAGCCCCGGACTAATCAATGAGCAGTTCTTC	NA	few	TRBV6-5	TRBJ2-1
CASSSPGLGSYEQYF	TGTGCCAGCAGTTCGCCGGGACTTGGGTCCTACGAGCAGTACTTC	NA	NA	TRBV28	TRBJ2-7
CASSAGDSYEQYF	TGCGCCAGCAGCGCCGGGGATTCCTACGAGCAGTACTTC	NA	once	TRBV5-1	TRBJ2-7
CASSLFSGSGNEQFF	TGTGCCAGCAGCTTATTTAGCGGGAGTGGCAATGAGCAGTTCTTC	TRBD2	NA	TRBV7-2	TRBJ2-1
CASSREGGSYEQYF	TGTGCCAGCAGCCGCGAGGGTGGGTCCTACGAGCAGTACTTC	NA	NA	TRBV7-9	TRBJ2-7
CASSFDTRRSPLHF	TGTGCCAGCAGCTTCGACACTCGGCGCTCACCCCTCCACTTT	NA	NA	TRBV11-2	TRBJ1-6
CASGTGGFSNQPQHF	TGTGCCAGCGGGACAGGGGGTTTTAGCAATCAGCCCCAGCATTTT	TRBD1	NA	TRBV28	TRBJ1-5
CASWASGQSYQETQYF	TGCGCCAGCTGGGCTTCTGGACAGTCGTACCAAGAGACCCAGTACTTC	NA	NA	TRBV5-1	TRBJ2-5
CASSHRDRGHEQYF	TGTGCCAGCAGCCACCGGGACAGGGGCCACGAGCAGTACTTC	TRBD1	once	TRBV7-2	TRBJ2-7
CASSATPPTGGKDTQYF	TGTGCCAGCAGTGCGACCCCCCCAACAGGGGGTAAGGATACGCAGTATTTT	TRBD1	NA	TRBV27	TRBJ2-3